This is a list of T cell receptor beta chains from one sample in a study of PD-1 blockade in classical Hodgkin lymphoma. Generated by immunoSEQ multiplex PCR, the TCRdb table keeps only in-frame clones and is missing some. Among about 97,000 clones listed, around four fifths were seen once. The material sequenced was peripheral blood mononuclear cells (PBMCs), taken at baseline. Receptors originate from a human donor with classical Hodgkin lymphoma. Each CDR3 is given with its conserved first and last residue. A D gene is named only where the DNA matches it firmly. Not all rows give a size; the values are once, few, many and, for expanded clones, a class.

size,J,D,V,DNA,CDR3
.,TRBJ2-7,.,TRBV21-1,TGTGCCAGCAGCAAAGGTGGGTGGGGGACTAGAGAGTACGAGCAGTACTTC,CASSKGGWGTREYEQYF
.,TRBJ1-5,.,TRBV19,TGTGCCAGTAGTATTGAGGGGTTGGCCAATCAGCCCCAGCATTTT,CASSIEGLANQPQHF
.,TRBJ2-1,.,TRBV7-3,TGTGCCAGCAGCTTAACGACACGTTACAATGAGCAGTTCTTC,CASSLTTRYNEQFF
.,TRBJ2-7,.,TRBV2,TGTGCCAGCAGTGGGAGTGAGGGTGGGGCGCGCGAGCAGTACTTC,CASSGSEGGAREQYF
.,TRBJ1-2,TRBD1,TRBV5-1,TGCGCCAGCAGCCCGGAGGGGACAGGGAATGGCTACACCTTC,CASSPEGTGNGYTF
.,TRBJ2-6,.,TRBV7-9,TGTGCCAGCAGCTCGTCAAACACCGGGGCCAACGTCCTGACTTTC,CASSSSNTGANVLTF
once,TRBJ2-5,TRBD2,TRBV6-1,TGTGCCAGCAGTGATAGCGGGAAAGGGGAGACCCAGTACTTC,CASSDSGKGETQYF
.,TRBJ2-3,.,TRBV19,TGTGCCAGTAGTATGGGCAGAACGCAGTATTTT,CASSMGRTQYF
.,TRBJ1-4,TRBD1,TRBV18,TGTGCCAGCTCACCGCCGGGACAGCAAAATGAAAAACTGTTTTTT,CASSPPGQQNEKLFF
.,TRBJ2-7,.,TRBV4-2,TGTGCCAGCAGCTTGCACTCCTACGAGCAGTACTTC,CASSLHSYEQYF
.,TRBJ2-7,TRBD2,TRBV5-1,TGCGCCAGCAGCTTGGGCGCAGCGGGAGGTCCCCTTGGCGAGCAGTACTTC,CASSLGAAGGPLGEQYF
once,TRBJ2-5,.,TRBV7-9,TGTGCCAGCAGCCAGAACGTTGGGGAAACCCAGTACTTC,CASSQNVGETQYF
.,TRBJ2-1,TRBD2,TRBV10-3,TGTGCCATCACGGAGCCCGGGGGGTACAATGAGCAGTTCTTC,CAITEPGGYNEQFF
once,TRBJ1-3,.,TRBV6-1,TGTGCCAGCAGTCCCGGGCGGGTTGTTGGAAACACCATATATTTT,CASSPGRVVGNTIYF
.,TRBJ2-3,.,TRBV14,TGTGCCAGCAGCCAAAGGGGGTTCCTGGACAGCGACGGAGATACGCAGTATTTT,CASSQRGFLDSDGDTQYF
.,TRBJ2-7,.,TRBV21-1,TGTGCCAGCAGCAAATGTCCCCGAAGAAAATCTACCTACGAGCAGTACTTC,CASSKCPRRKSTYEQYF
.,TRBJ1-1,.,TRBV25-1,TGTGCCAGCAGTGTGAGGCCGGTCAGTGTTCGTACTGAAGCTTTCTTT,CASSVRPVSVRTEAFF
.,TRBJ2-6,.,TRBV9,TGTGCCAGCAGCGCGAGACATACCTCCTCTGGGGCCAACGTCCTGACTTTC,CASSARHTSSGANVLTF
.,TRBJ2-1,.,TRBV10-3,TGTGCCATCAGTGAAGGACAATCCTACAATGAGCAGTTCTTC,CAISEGQSYNEQFF
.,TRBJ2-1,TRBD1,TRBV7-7,TGTGCCAGCAGCCCACAACAGGGGCTCAATGAGCAGTTCTTC,CASSPQQGLNEQFF
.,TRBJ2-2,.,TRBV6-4,TGTGCCAGCAGAGGGGCGGGGACCGGGGAGCTGTTTTTT,CASRGAGTGELFF
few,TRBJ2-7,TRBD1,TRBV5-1,TGCGCCAGCAGCTTGGACGGGACAGGGGGCAGCGAGCAGTACTTC,CASSLDGTGGSEQYF
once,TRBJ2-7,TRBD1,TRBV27,TGTGCCAGCAGCCTCCGGACAGGGCTCGACGAGCAGTACTTC,CASSLRTGLDEQYF
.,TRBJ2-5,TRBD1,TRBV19,TGTGCCAGTAGTAACAGGGGGCAAGAGACCCAGTACTTC,CASSNRGQETQYF
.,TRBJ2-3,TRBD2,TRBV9,TGTGCCAGCAGCACCTCTAGCGGGAGGCCCCACCGCACAGATACGCAGTATTTT,CASSTSSGRPHRTDTQYF
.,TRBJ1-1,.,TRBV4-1,TGCGCCAGCAGCCATCCAGCACGGGGGAACACTGAAGCTTTCTTT,CASSHPARGNTEAFF
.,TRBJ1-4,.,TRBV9,TGTGCCAGCAGCGGGGGGGTTCAGAGGGATGAAAAACTGTTTTTT,CASSGGVQRDEKLFF
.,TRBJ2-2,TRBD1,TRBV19,TGTGCCAGTACTCCCATCGGGACAGGGAACACCGGGGAGCTGTTTTTT,CASTPIGTGNTGELFF
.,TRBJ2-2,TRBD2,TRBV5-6,TGTGCCAGCAGCTTAGCGGGAGGTGCAACCGGGGAGCTGTTTTTT,CASSLAGGATGELFF
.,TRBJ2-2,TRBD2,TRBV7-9,TGTGCCAGCAGCCAACCCGGAGGGGCGGGAGACACCGGGGAGCTGTTTTTT,CASSQPGGAGDTGELFF
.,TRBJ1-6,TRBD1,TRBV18,TGTGCCAGCTCTCTGGACAGGGGGGCCCTCAATATCCACTTT,CASSLDRGALNIHF
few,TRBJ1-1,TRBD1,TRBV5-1,TGCGCCAGCAGCAACCCACAGGGGGCCGGTACTGAAGCTTTCTTT,CASSNPQGAGTEAFF
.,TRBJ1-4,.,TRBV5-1,TGCGCCAGCAGCTTGGAGAGGTTAGAGGAAAAACTGTTTTTT,CASSLERLEEKLFF
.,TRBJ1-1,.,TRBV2,TGTGCCAGCAGTGATAGAGGGATCGCTGAAGCTTTCTTT,CASSDRGIAEAFF
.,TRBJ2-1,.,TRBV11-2,TGTGCCAGCAGCTTAGTTGGCCGGGATGAGCAGTTCTTC,CASSLVGRDEQFF
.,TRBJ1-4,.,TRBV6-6,TGTGCCAGCAGTTACAGTAAACTTAATGAAAAACTGTTTTTT,CASSYSKLNEKLFF
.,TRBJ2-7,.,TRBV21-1,TGTGCCAGGGGGACCCCTTGCGCTGACTACGAGCAGTACTTC,CARGTPCADYEQYF
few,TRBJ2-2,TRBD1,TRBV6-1,TGTGCCAGCAACCGACAGGGGGCTTCCGGGGAGCTGTTTTTT,CASNRQGASGELFF
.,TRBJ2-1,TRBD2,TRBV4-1,TGCGCCAGCAGCCAAGGGGGGACTAGCGAAAGCTCCTACAATGAGCAGTTCTTC,CASSQGGTSESSYNEQFF
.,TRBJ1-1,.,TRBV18,TGTGCCAGCTCTGGGGGAGGCGGGCAAGCTTTCTTT,CASSGGGGQAFF
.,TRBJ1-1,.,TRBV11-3,TGTGCCAGCAGCTTTTCGGTGAACACTGAAGCTTTCTTT,CASSFSVNTEAFF
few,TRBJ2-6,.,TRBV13,TGTGCCAGCGGGCGGACTGGGGCCAACGTCCTGACTTTC,CASGRTGANVLTF
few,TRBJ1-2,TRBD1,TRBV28,TGTGCCAGTAGAAACAGGGGGCTTGGCTACACCTTC,CASRNRGLGYTF
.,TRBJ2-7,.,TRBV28,TGTGCCAGCGGAAACGACGAGCAGTACTTC,CASGNDEQYF
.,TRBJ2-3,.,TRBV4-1,TGCGCCAGCAGCCAGGCAGATACGCAGTATTTT,CASSQADTQYF
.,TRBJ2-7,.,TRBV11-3,TGTGCCAGCAGCTTAGTAGGGGGTAGCGACGAGCAGTACTTC,CASSLVGGSDEQYF
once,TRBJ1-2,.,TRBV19,TGTGCCAGTAGTATAGATCAAGGGACGTTCATCCATGGCTACACCTTC,CASSIDQGTFIHGYTF
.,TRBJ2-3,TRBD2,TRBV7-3,TGTGCCAGCAGCCCGAGCCATATAGCGGGGCACACAGATACGCAGTATTTT,CASSPSHIAGHTDTQYF
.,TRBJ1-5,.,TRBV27,TGTGCCAGCAGTTTATTGGGGAAAAACAATCAGCCCCAGCATTTT,CASSLLGKNNQPQHF
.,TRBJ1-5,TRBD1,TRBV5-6,TGTGCCAGCAGCACTGGACAGGGGAGCAATCAGCCCCAGCATTTT,CASSTGQGSNQPQHF
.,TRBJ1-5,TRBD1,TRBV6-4,TGTGCCAGCAGTCCCCCCCGGGGAGACAGGGGAGGATTTAGCAATCAGCCCCAGCATTTT,CASSPPRGDRGGFSNQPQHF
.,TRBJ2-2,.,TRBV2,TGTGCCAGCGTTGGGGGCGTGGTGACCGGGGAGCTGTTTTTT,CASVGGVVTGELFF
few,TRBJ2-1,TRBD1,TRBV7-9,TGTGCCAGCAGATACCGGACAGGCACCTACAATGAGCAGTTCTTC,CASRYRTGTYNEQFF
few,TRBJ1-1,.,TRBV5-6,TGTGCCAGCAGCCTTCGCGGAGGGGGGGGCCTTTCGGCTTTCTTT,CASSLRGGGGLSAFF
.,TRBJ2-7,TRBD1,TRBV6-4,TGTGCCAGCAGCTCCGGGACAGGGAAGACCTACGAGCAGTACTTC,CASSSGTGKTYEQYF
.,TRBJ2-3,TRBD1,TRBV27,TGTGCCAGCAGTTTAAGTGGGACAGGGGCGACAGATACGCAGTATTTT,CASSLSGTGATDTQYF